Listed here are 9 T cell receptor beta chains from one sample, sequenced in a study of metastatic and nonmetastatic thyroid tumors. Thyroid surgery took place with no prior treatment in any patient. With MiXCR, TCRdb called clones anew from the PCR reads. Of roughly 14,000 clones in the sample, roughly a quarter are singletons; the top ten hold approximately 8%. The specimen sequenced was tumor tissue. Receptors were obtained from a female donor with papillary thyroid cancer or a benign thyroid nodule (not recorded which). Some clones in this sample may be carry-over from other donors' samples.

This clone rates as medium-sized. The chain joins TRBV20-1 to TRBJ1-1; TRBD1 is a possible D gene (6 bases). Trimming took off 3 bases at V and 6 bases at J, with 17 bases between the two ends. This CDR3 comprises 14 residues. Germline V CDR1 and CDR2: DFQATT, SNEGSKA (reference sequence). CDR3 DNA: TGCAGTGCTAGCCCTCGACAGGATCTCTCTGAAGCTTTCTTT. It encodes CSASPRQDLSEAFF.

By sample share, this clone is medium-sized (0.01 to 0.1%). This chain uses TRBV2 with TRBJ1-6; D is unresolved. Germline V gives CDR1 SNHLY, CDR2 FYNNEI. The CDR3 extends over 14 amino acids. V gave up 5 bases and J gave up 5 bases, with 10 bases separating them. CDR3 protein: CASSRVGNNSPLHF. In DNA, the CDR3 is TGTGCCAGCAGTAGGGTGGGGAATAATTCACCCCTCCACTTT.

The rearrangement links TRBV20-1 to TRBJ2-5, with D possibly TRBD1 on 5 matching bases. There are 13 residues in the CDR3. CDR1 and CDR2 (germline): DFQATT, SNEGSKA (reference sequence). Trimming removed 6 bases at V and 4 bases at J, with 15 bases between. The CDR3 loop reads CSAPRDRRETQYF. CDR3 DNA: TGCAGTGCGCCCAGGGATCGCCGAGAGACCCAGTACTTC.

The V and J genes are TRBV12-3 or TRBV12-4 and TRBJ2-4; 9 bases map to TRBD2. The CDR3 extends over 21 amino acids. Trimming at V came to 3 bases and at J to 2 bases, leaving 20 bases not matched to a gene. This chain's CDR3 is CASSFRGLAGGPRGPKNIQYF. CDR3 bases: TGTGCCAGCAGTTTCCGGGGACTAGCTGGAGGGCCGAGGGGACCCAAAAACATTCAGTACTTC.

The table lists this clone with a few counts. The chain recombines TRBV20-1 with TRBJ1-2; a possible D gene is TRBD1 (5 bases). The germline V gene encodes CDR1 DFQATT and CDR2 SNEGSKA (reference sequence). This CDR3 has 14 residues. V lost 0 bases and J lost 2, with 10 bases in between. This chain's CDR3 is CSARDSGGNYGYTF. In DNA, the CDR3 is TGCAGTGCTAGAGATTCCGGGGGGAACTATGGCTACACCTTC.

The J gene is TRBJ1-1, the V gene TRBV18; D gene uncertain. The V gene's germline CDR1 is KGHSH and CDR2 LQKENI. Trimming left V 4 bases short and J 5 bases short, with 11 bases between. This CDR3 spans 13 amino acids. CDR3 DNA: TGTGCCAGCTCACGAAGGGCAGGAACTGAAGCTTTCTTT. Its translation is CASSRRAGTEAFF.

This clone was recorded at least ten times. Possible read error: a much larger clone is one base away. The chain combines TRBV19 with TRBJ1-1, with D unresolved. Germline loops: CDR1 LNHDA, CDR2 SQIVND (reference sequence). Trimming stripped 8 bases from V and 7 bases from J, with 11 bases between. CDR3 length: 11 residues. The CDR3 spells CASGRRLEAFF. The DNA of the CDR3 is TGTGCCAGTGGGCGACGGCTTGAAGCTTTCTTT.

Comments on this clone: At one end, the junction sequence differs from germline, possibly due to a read error. This chain connects TRBV7-3 to TRBJ1-1; tentatively, D is TRBD1 (5 bases). Germline CDR1 reads SGHTA; CDR2 reads FQGTGA. CDR3 length: 14 residues. CDR3 sequence reads: CASSLTAGTTEASF. Written as DNA, the CDR3 is TGTGCCAGCAGCTTAACGGCCGGGACTACTGAAGCTTCCTTT.

As regards this clone: The junction departs from germline at one end; a sequencing error may be responsible. The chain has TRBV9 and TRBJ2-5; no reliable D call. CDR3 length equals 13 residues. Germline V gene sequence: CDR1 SGDLS, CDR2 YYNGEE. The CDR3 DNA follows: TGTGCCAGCAGCTTGGGCTACCAAGAGACCCAATACTTC. Translation: CASSLGYQETQYF.